The next 30 T cell receptor beta chains were all read from a single sample in a study of neoadjuvant nivolumab and ipilimumab in lung cancer (dated by TCRdb to the early 2020s). Libraries were built with the immunoSEQ multiplex PCR assay. TCRdb retrieved this table from immuneACCESS and kept in-frame rearrangements only. Not all clones are present; in checked studies, unresolved V genes account for under half, and no reason is known for the remainder. The sample data list fewer than 20,000 clones, and 70% to 80% of these were observed just once. The ten most abundant clones make up under 8.5% of the sample. This specimen's time point label, per the study, means: at surgical resection after neoadjuvant nivolumab +/- ipilimumab. Sequenced material: tumor tissue, taken after neoadjuvant nivolumab, alone or with ipilimumab, at or shortly before surgery. These receptors were taken from an adult with non-small cell lung cancer.

J is TRBJ2-5 and V is TRBV5-4; 10 bases align to TRBD2. CDR1 and CDR2 (germline): SGHNT, YYREEE (reference sequence). J lost 3 bases, V lost 4 bases, and 3 bases had no gene match. The CDR3 length is 14 residues. The CDR3 reads CASSAGLAEETQYF. In nucleotides, the CDR3 is TGTGCCAGCAGCGCCGGACTAGCGGAAGAGACCCAGTACTTC.

V gene TRBV30 combines with J gene TRBJ1-2; D is perhaps TRBD1 (5 bases). Germline V gene lookup returns CDR1 GTSNPN and CDR2 SVGIG (reference sequence). Trimming cost V 4 bases and J 3 bases, with 21 bases left between them. The CDR3 length is 16 residues. The CDR3 region has the DNA TGTGCCTGGACCCGCAACCGGGGACCCGTCGACTATGGCTACACCTTC. As protein: CAWTRNRGPVDYGYTF.

This clone was counted between two and nine times. Other DNA variants within this sample encode the same CDR3. The chain joins TRBV7-3 to TRBJ2-6; D is unclear. The germline CDR1 and CDR2 sequences are SGHTA and FQGTGA. The CDR3 is made up of 14 amino acids. Trimming removed 1 base from V and 2 bases from J, with 3 bases in between. CDR3 sequence: CASSLRAGANVLTF. The CDR3 DNA sequence: TGTGCCAGCAGCTTAAGGGCTGGGGCCAACGTCCTGACTTTC.

By sample fraction, this clone is medium-sized. V and J are TRBV7-9 and TRBJ1-2; TRBD1 is a possible D gene (6 bases). V lost 0 bases to trimming and J lost 8 bases, with 10 bases between them. The CDR3 is 13 residues long. CDR1 is SEHNR and CDR2 is FQNEAQ in the germline V gene (reference sequence). The CDR3: CASSLAQGLGYTF. The CDR3 DNA sequence: TGTGCCAGCAGCTTAGCACAGGGTCTGGGCTACACCTTC.

This clone was observed a single time. The gene calls are TRBV5-1 and TRBJ2-2; D gene unclear. V lost 6 bases, J lost 8 bases, and 20 bases lay in between. The CDR3 spans 15 residues. Per germline, CDR1 SGHRS and CDR2 YFSETQ. In nucleotides, the CDR3 is TGCGCCAGCATTTCGTCGCCGGGCCAATCAGGGGAGCTGTTTTTT. This encodes CASISSPGQSGELFF.

This chain uses TRBV7-2 with TRBJ2-3; no clear D. The CDR3 has 14 residues. CDR1 SGHTA and CDR2 FQGNSA come from the germline V gene. Trimming cost V 2 bases and J 4 bases, with 10 bases left between them. The CDR3 coding sequence is TGTGCCAGCAGCTTATTGAAGCACCCAGATACGCAGTATTTT. Translated: CASSLLKHPDTQYF.

The J gene is TRBJ2-1, the V gene TRBV6-6; D tentatively reads TRBD1 or TRBD2 (5 bases each). Germline-derived CDR1 and CDR2 are MNHNY and SVGAGI (reference sequence). The CDR3 has 14 amino acids. Trimming shortened V by 6 bases and J by 10 bases, and 19 bases separated the two germline ends. CDR3: CASSPGTLQREQFF. DNA of the CDR3: TGTGCCAGCAGCCCCGGGACCCTTCAGCGGGAGCAGTTCTTC.

The chain links TRBV7-2 to TRBJ2-5, with 11 positions matching TRBD2. V dropped 5 bases and J dropped 4; count of bases not matched to a gene: 9. Germline V gene sequence: CDR1 SGHTA, CDR2 FQGNSA. The CDR3 loop spans 16 amino acids. CDR3 bases: TGTGCCAGCAGCCTGTTAGCGGGGGGGCAGGCAGAGACCCAGTACTTC. Its translation: CASSLLAGGQAETQYF. Full variable domain (missing parts from reference TRBV7-2 and TRBJ2-5): GAGVSQSPSNKVTEKGKDVELRCDPISGHTALYWYRQSLGQGLEFLIYFQGNSAPDKSGLPSDRFSAERTGGSVSTLTIQRTQQEDSAVYLCASSLLAGGQAETQYFGPGTRLLVL.

The J gene is TRBJ1-4, the V gene TRBV2, with 8 bases identical to TRBD1. V trimming: 5 bases; J trimming: 7 bases; junction bases outside the gene matches: 6. The CDR3 covers 14 residues. Germline values: CDR1 SNHLY, CDR2 FYNNEI. As DNA, the CDR3 is TGTGCCAGCAGTTATACAGGGGGGGGTGAAAAACTGTTTTTT. Translating it yields CASSYTGGGEKLFF.

The CDR3, as DNA: TGTGCCAGCAGTTTAGGGTGGGACAGGGCTACGGGGGAGCAGTACTTC. Its protein product is CASSLGWDRATGEQYF. The genes are TRBV27 and TRBJ2-7, with 9 bases matching TRBD1. The CDR3 sequence is 16 residues long. Germline V gene sequence: CDR1 MNHEY, CDR2 SMNVEV (reference sequence). The V segment lost 2 bases and the J segment 7 bases; nucleotides outside the gene matches: 12.

This clone came up a few times. The V gene is TRBV5-1, the J gene TRBJ2-6; 9 bases are shared with TRBD1. V shed 9 bases and J 0 bases; nucleotides not matched to a gene: 10. The CDR3 covers 17 residues. The germline V gene encodes CDR1 SGHRS and CDR2 YFSETQ. CDR3 protein: CATSWTGVSSGANVLTF. CDR3 nucleotides: TGCGCCACCAGTTGGACAGGGGTTTCCTCTGGGGCCAACGTCCTGACTTTC.

The CDR3 DNA follows: TGTGCCATCAGCCAAGGGGGAGGGACGGACTCCTACGAGCAGTACTTC. Its protein is CAISQGGGTDSYEQYF. The chain is built from TRBV10-3 and TRBJ2-7, with D maybe TRBD2 (7 bases). V was pared by 6 bases and J by 0 bases, with 18 bases between. Germline V lookup: CDR1 ENHRY, CDR2 SYGVKD. The CDR3 is 16 amino acids.

This chain joins TRBV11-3 and TRBJ2-7; D is tentatively TRBD1 or TRBD2 (5 bases each). Germline CDR1 and CDR2: SGHNT and YENEEA. V lost 5 bases and J 3 bases, leaving 14 bases between the germline ends. This CDR3 is 14 amino acids long. The CDR3 sequence is CASSPRGPNYEQYF. As DNA, the CDR3 is TGTGCCAGCAGCCCTCGGGGACCCAACTACGAGCAGTACTTC.

The rearrangement links TRBV20-1 to TRBJ2-3; D unresolved. The CDR3 spans 11 residues. Trimming removed 3 bases at V and 2 bases at J, with 3 bases between. CDR1 DFQATT and CDR2 SNEGSKA come from the germline V gene (reference sequence). CDR3 loop: CSARPTDTQYF. CDR3 DNA: TGCAGTGCTAGGCCCACAGATACGCAGTATTTT.

The V gene is TRBV11-2, the J gene TRBJ2-1; TRBD2 agrees at 9 bases. Trimming removed 1 base from V and 4 bases from J; junction bases left unmatched: 11. Germline V gene lookup returns CDR1 SGHAT and CDR2 FQNNGV. The CDR3 extends over 18 amino acids. The CDR3 nucleotides read TGTGCCAGCAGCTTAGTGCCCTTTCTAGCGGGGTTGTACAATGAGCAGTTCTTC. Translation gives CASSLVPFLAGLYNEQFF.

V gene TRBV5-1 combines with J gene TRBJ2-1, with 11 bases that match TRBD2. The CDR3 runs to 15 residues. V lost 4 bases and J lost 4; bases outside the gene matches: 4. The germline CDR1 and CDR2 sequences are SGHRS and YFSETQ. The CDR3 sequence: CASSLLAGGYNEQFF. CDR3 DNA: TGCGCCAGCAGCCTCCTAGCGGGGGGTTACAATGAGCAGTTCTTC.

This rearrangement joins TRBV19 to TRBJ2-7, with D maybe TRBD1 (6 bases). Germline V gene sequence: CDR1 LNHDA, CDR2 SQIVND (reference sequence). The CDR3 covers 13 residues. Trimming took 4 bases from V and 3 from J, leaving 10 bases between them. CDR3 amino acids: CASSKGGGYEQYF. In nucleotides, the CDR3 is TGTGCCAGTAGTAAAGGGGGTGGCTACGAGCAGTACTTC.

This clone was seen only a few times. V and J are TRBV5-8 and TRBJ2-1; 12 bases agree with TRBD2. CDR1 and CDR2 from the germline V gene are SGHTS and YDEGEE. The CDR3 is 15 residues long. The V gene end was trimmed by 4 bases and the J gene end by 6 bases; junction bases not matched to a gene: 5. The CDR3 spells CASSGLAGGPNEQFF. The CDR3 DNA reads TGTGCCAGCAGCGGGCTAGCGGGGGGGCCCAATGAGCAGTTCTTC. Variable domain in full (rest from reference TRBV5-8 and TRBJ2-1): EAGVTQSPTHLIKTRGQQATLRCSPISGHTSVYWYQQALGLGLQFLLWYDEGEERNRGNFPPRFSGRQFPNYSSELNVNALELEDSALYLCASSGLAGGPNEQFFGPGTRLTVL.

The J gene is TRBJ2-1, the V gene TRBV30; the D gene is possibly TRBD2 (6 bases). CDR3 length: 20 amino acids. The V end was cut by 0 bases, the J end by 2 bases, with 26 bases between. The germline V gene encodes CDR1 GTSNPN and CDR2 SVGIG (reference sequence). The CDR3 DNA sequence: TGTGCCTGGAGTGTACACGGGACGGGAGCATGGGAGGCTACCTACAATGAGCAGTTCTTC. Residues: CAWSVHGTGAWEATYNEQFF.

This rearrangement joins TRBV5-8 to TRBJ1-1; a possible D gene is TRBD1 (6 bases). The CDR3 sequence is 14 residues long. Germline CDR1 is SGHTS and CDR2 is YDEGEE. V gave up 0 bases and J gave up 5 bases, with 11 bases separating them. The CDR3 sequence is CASSLDRAGTEAFF. The CDR3 DNA is TGTGCCAGCAGCTTGGACAGGGCGGGGACTGAAGCTTTCTTT.

This clone was seen more than once but under ten times. The chain couples TRBV6-1 to TRBJ1-5; 8 bases fit TRBD1. The ends lost 8 bases at V and 4 bases at J; junction bases unmatched: 10. CDR1 and CDR2 (germline): MNHNS, SASEGT. The CDR3 runs to 15 residues. Written as DNA, the CDR3 is TGTGCCAGCTCTGACACCTGGACAGGGAATCAGCCCCAGCATTTT. Translating it yields CASSDTWTGNQPQHF.

The chain couples TRBV27 to TRBJ1-5; D remains ambiguous. V lost 6 bases to trimming and J lost 1 base, with 13 bases between them. CDR3 length equals 15 residues. CDR1 and CDR2 from the germline V gene are MNHEY and SMNVEV (reference sequence). CDR3 protein: CASRGIGVSNQPQHF. The CDR3 nucleotides read TGTGCCAGCAGGGGTATAGGAGTGAGCAATCAGCCCCAGCATTTT.

J is TRBJ2-1 and V is TRBV19; weak D call: TRBD1 (6 bases). Germline V gene lookup returns CDR1 LNHDA and CDR2 SQIVND (reference sequence). V was trimmed by 5 bases and J by 6 bases, leaving 14 bases between them. This CDR3 comprises 14 residues. DNA of the CDR3: TGTGCCAGTAGTGCACGAACAGGGTCCAATGAGCAGTTCTTC. It codes for CASSARTGSNEQFF.

The chain carries TRBV30 and TRBJ1-3; D not certain. V was clipped by 0 bases and J by 0 bases, with 3 bases between them. The length of the CDR3 is 13 residues. Germline V CDR1 and CDR2: GTSNPN, SVGIG (reference sequence). Here the CDR3 reads CAWSVSSGNTIYF. In nucleotides, the CDR3 is TGTGCCTGGAGTGTTAGCTCTGGAAACACCATATATTTT.

CDR3 bases: TGCGCCAGCAGCTTGAGCGGGCTCAGTGAAGCTTTCTTT. Translating gives CASSLSGLSEAFF. This chain links TRBV5-1 with TRBJ1-1; D gene uncertain. Trimming cost V 1 base and J 7 bases, with 11 bases left between them. CDR1 and CDR2 from the germline V gene are SGHRS and YFSETQ. The CDR3 is 13 residues long.

This clone was counted between two and nine times. This sequence joins TRBV9 and TRBJ2-3, with TRBD2 matching 9 bases. The CDR3 length is 16 residues. The junction had 6 bases not matched to a gene; V was cut back by 3 bases and J by 1 base. In germline, CDR1 is SGDLS, CDR2 YYNGEE. Here the CDR3 reads CASSGNLAGRTDTQYF. CDR3 DNA: TGTGCCAGCAGCGGCAACCTAGCGGGGCGCACAGATACGCAGTATTTT.

The chain has TRBV5-6 and TRBJ1-1, with D perhaps TRBD1 (5 bases). Trimming stripped 4 bases from V and 0 bases from J, with 16 bases between. The CDR3 extends over 16 amino acids. Germline V gene sequence: CDR1 SGHDT, CDR2 YYEEEE. The CDR3 bases are TGTGCCAGCAGCCCCCGGGGCAGGTGGGTGAACACTGAAGCTTTCTTT. This encodes CASSPRGRWVNTEAFF.

A few counts support this clone. The chain couples TRBV7-3 to TRBJ2-1, with no clear D. There are 13 residues in the CDR3. V lost 1 base to trimming and J lost 8 bases, with 9 bases between them. Per germline, CDR1 SGHTA and CDR2 FQGTGA. This CDR3 is CASSLNQDDEQFF. The CDR3 region has the DNA TGTGCCAGCAGCTTAAATCAGGACGATGAGCAGTTCTTC.

In its sample, this clone was seen a few times. The chain uses TRBV2 and TRBJ2-7; D gene uncertain. V was cut by 5 bases and J by 5 bases, with 10 bases left in between. Germline lookup yields CDR1 SNHLY and CDR2 FYNNEI. The CDR3 runs to 12 residues. The CDR3 loop reads CASSHPADEQYF. In nucleotides, the CDR3 is TGTGCCAGCAGTCACCCCGCGGACGAGCAGTACTTC.

This clone was counted only a few times. V and J are TRBV29-1 and TRBJ1-5, with D perhaps TRBD1 (5 bases). This CDR3 is built from 14 residues. V lost 6 bases to trimming and J lost 1 base, with 13 bases between them. CDR1 and CDR2 from the germline V gene are SQVTM and ANQGSEA. The CDR3 bases are TGCAGCGTGGGGGGAGTGGGGAGCAATCAGCCCCAGCATTTT. It specifies CSVGGVGSNQPQHF. The full variable domain, completed using reference TRBV29-1 and TRBJ1-5, is SAVISQKPSRDICQRGTSLTIQCQVDSQVTMMFWYRQQPGQSLTLIATANQGSEATYESGFVIDKFPISRPNLTFSTLTVSNMSPEDSSIYLCSVGGVGSNQPQHFGDGTRLSIL.